The present TCR beta chain was sequenced within a study of blood T cell repertoires in COVID-19. Study-wide context: Material from acute and convalescent COVID-19 was sourced from the United States, Italy and Spain. The cDNA or gDNA used as material had been derived from T cells, B-cell-depleted T cells, or PBMCs.

Authors' methods: Counts of nucleated cells, estimated from reference gene primer amplification, were obtained. The method was immunoSEQ multiplex PCR; TCRdb's version includes in-frame clones alone and lacks a portion of them. The V and J calls and clone size come from that table; D and trimming were worked out from the DNA. Here the sample spans roughly 250,000 clones, around 85% being singletons. Sequences were obtained from peripheral blood. The TCR comes from a woman aged 40 to 50 with active or convalescent COVID-19.

The CDR3 spells CASSEVGGTGTEAFF. Here the CDR3 DNA reads TGTGCCAGCAGCGAAGTCGGGGGAACGGGCACTGAAGCTTTCTTT. The V call is TRBV3-1 (or the pseudogene TRBV3-2), the J call TRBJ1-1; D possibly corresponds to TRBD1 (5 bases). V lost 5 bases, J lost 4 bases, and 17 bases lay in between. CDR3 length: 15 amino acids. Germline CDR1 is LGHDT and CDR2 is YNNKEL (reference sequence).